The 17 T cell receptor beta chains reported below all come from one sample, sequenced in a study of shared clonotypes between healthy human individuals (dated by TCRdb to about 2020). The library was made by the immunoSEQ multiplex PCR assay. Held by TCRdb, this immuneACCESS table contains in-frame sequences only and omits some clones. Under half of the omission traces to an unresolved V gene where checked; the cause of the rest is unknown. The table for this sample lists about 800,000 clones; 90% to 98% of them were counted only once. The top ten clonotypes cover around 0.21% of the sample. For the CD8 naive samples, CD45RO-negative cells were positively selected for CCR7, yielding a CD45RA+CCR7+ population from which TemRA cells were excluded. Source material: naive CD8+ T cells sorted from blood. The cell subset or site label, as the study defines it: CD45RA+CCR7+. These receptor sequences come from a man aged 30-40 years in good health.

V is TRBV28 and J is TRBJ1-2; weak D call: TRBD1 (6 bases). V was trimmed by 1 base and J by 2 bases, leaving 8 bases between them. Germline V gene sequence: CDR1 MDHEN, CDR2 SYDVKM. The CDR3 totals 14 residues. The CDR3 reads CASSLYTGNYGYTF. CDR3 nucleotides: TGTGCCAGCAGTTTATATACAGGGAACTATGGCTACACCTTC.

The V and J genes are TRBV4-3 and TRBJ1-1; 8 nucleotides align to TRBD1. This CDR3 has 14 amino acids. CDR1 is LGHNA, CDR2 YSLEER, per germline. Trimming took 6 bases from V and 1 from J; bases not matched to a gene: 4. Here the CDR3 DNA reads TGCGCCAGCAGGGACAGGGCGGCGAACACTGAAGCTTTCTTT. The encoded protein is CASRDRAANTEAFF.

This chain uses TRBV9 with TRBJ1-3; no clear D gene. Per germline, CDR1 SGDLS and CDR2 YYNGEE. The germline V and J ends were trimmed by 4 bases and 4 bases, with 9 bases remaining between them. The CDR3 covers 13 residues. The CDR3 DNA reads as TGTGCCAGCAGCCCCCCGTGGGGAAACACCATATATTTT. Translation: CASSPPWGNTIYF.

The chain combines TRBV18 with TRBJ2-3, with a weak D call TRBD2 (6 bases). The CDR3 runs to 14 residues. Germline assignment: CDR1 KGHSH and CDR2 LQKENI. V lost 4 bases and J lost 4, with 12 bases in between. The CDR3 DNA reads as TGTGCCAGCTCACGCCGGGACTCACCAGATACGCAGTATTTT. Translating it yields CASSRRDSPDTQYF.

This sequence joins TRBV6-4 and TRBJ2-7; 7 bases align to TRBD2. With V trimmed by 7 bases and J by 4 bases, 10 bases remained unmatched. CDR1 is MRHNA and CDR2 is SNTAGT in the germline V gene. This CDR3 has 14 amino acids. The CDR3: CASIYAGEGYEQYF. The CDR3, as DNA: TGTGCCAGCATTTATGCGGGGGAGGGGTACGAGCAGTACTTC.

The chain uses TRBV9 and TRBJ2-5; 9 nucleotides agree with TRBD2. The junction had 5 bases not matched to a gene; V was cut back by 0 bases and J by 2 bases. The CDR3 is 16 residues long. CDR1 SGDLS and CDR2 YYNGEE come from the germline V gene. The CDR3 region is CASSVAGLAGQETQYF. DNA of the CDR3: TGTGCCAGCAGCGTAGCTGGGCTAGCGGGACAAGAGACCCAGTACTTC.

V is TRBV28 and J is TRBJ2-3; D gene unclear. The ends were cut back, 5 bases at V and 0 bases at J, with 6 bases in the middle. CDR3 length: 13 residues. The germline gives CDR1 MDHEN, CDR2 SYDVKM. CDR3 region: CASSPSSTDTQYF. The DNA of the CDR3 is TGTGCCAGCAGTCCGTCTAGCACAGATACGCAGTATTTT.

This clone was observed a single time. The CDR3 DNA is TGTGCCAGCAGCCAAGCGGGTTTTAACTATGGCTACACCTTC. Its translation is CASSQAGFNYGYTF. The chain joins TRBV14 to TRBJ1-2; no reliable D call. The CDR3 extends over 14 amino acids. Germline lookup yields CDR1 SGHDN and CDR2 FVKESK. Trimming took off 1 base at V and 1 base at J, with 7 bases between the two ends.

The gene calls are TRBV27 and TRBJ1-1; 8 bases are shared with TRBD1. V lost 3 bases, J lost 8 bases, and 5 bases stayed unmatched. CDR1 and CDR2 (germline): MNHEY, SMNVEV (reference sequence). CDR3 length equals 13 residues. The CDR3 loop reads CASSLGRGREAFF. In DNA, the CDR3 is TGTGCCAGCAGTTTGGGCAGGGGGCGGGAAGCTTTCTTT.

The gene calls are TRBV11-2 and TRBJ2-1; 12 bases are a match to TRBD2. J lost 9 bases, V lost 0 bases, and 6 bases had no gene match. Germline V gene sequence: CDR1 SGHAT, CDR2 FQNNGV. CDR3 length equals 16 residues. Here the CDR3 DNA reads TGTGCCAGCAGCTTAGATCCCCCTAGCGGGAGGGTTGAGCAGTTCTTC. It encodes CASSLDPPSGRVEQFF.

V and J are TRBV29-1 and TRBJ2-5; 10 bases are shared with TRBD2. J lost 7 bases, V lost 2 bases, and 19 bases had no gene match. The CDR3 is 18 residues long. Germline loops: CDR1 SQVTM, CDR2 ANQGSEA. The CDR3 loop is CSVEKPGGLAGEAGTQYF. The CDR3 nucleotides are TGCAGCGTTGAAAAGCCCGGCGGTCTAGCGGGGGAGGCGGGGACCCAGTACTTC. Full variable domain (remainder filled in from reference TRBV29-1 and TRBJ2-5): SAVISQKPSRDICQRGTSLTIQCQVDSQVTMMFWYRQQPGQSLTLIATANQGSEATYESGFVIDKFPISRPNLTFSTLTVSNMSPEDSSIYLCSVEKPGGLAGEAGTQYFGPGTRLLVL.

V and J are TRBV29-1 and TRBJ2-2; D gene uncertain. Germline CDR1 reads SQVTM; CDR2 reads ANQGSEA. This CDR3 comprises 11 residues. The ends were cut back, 6 bases at V and 2 bases at J, with 4 bases in the middle. The DNA for the CDR3 is TGCAGCGTGTATAACACCGGGGAGCTGTTTTTT. Protein product: CSVYNTGELFF.

The count of this clone is one. This sequence joins TRBV5-8 and TRBJ1-2; no clear D gene. CDR1 and CDR2 from the germline V gene are SGHTS and YDEGEE. Trimming took off 0 bases at V and 13 bases at J, with 16 bases between the two ends. The CDR3 is made up of 13 amino acids. In DNA, the CDR3 is TGTGCCAGCAGCTTGGCCGAAGAAATGGAGGTCACCTTC. Protein product: CASSLAEEMEVTF.

J is TRBJ1-2 and V is TRBV9, with 10 bases that match TRBD1. V shed 5 bases and J 5 bases; nucleotides not matched to a gene: 18. There are 18 residues in the CDR3. Germline V gene sequence: CDR1 SGDLS, CDR2 YYNGEE. CDR3 in DNA: TGTGCCAGCAGAGGCCCGGGACAGGGGACAGAGTCTCGGTATGGCTACACCTTC. This translates into CASRGPGQGTESRYGYTF.

This clone has just one count. J is TRBJ2-1 and V is TRBV10-3; no reliable D call. CDR3 size: 15 residues. Germline V gene lookup returns CDR1 ENHRY and CDR2 SYGVKD. The ends were cut back, 4 bases at V and 0 bases at J, with 10 bases in the middle. The CDR3 protein is CAISVGTLSYNEQFF. CDR3 nucleotide sequence: TGTGCCATCAGTGTCGGTACCCTCTCCTACAATGAGCAGTTCTTC.

The chain joins TRBV5-5 to TRBJ2-2; 12 bases match TRBD2. V lost 4 bases and J lost 6; bases outside the gene matches: 7. There are 16 residues in the CDR3. CDR1 is SGHKS and CDR2 is YYEKEE in the germline V gene (reference sequence). This chain's CDR3 is CASSETSGRIAGELFF. The CDR3, as DNA: TGTGCCAGCAGCGAGACTAGCGGGAGAATTGCCGGGGAGCTGTTTTTT.

The CDR3 reads CASSVGLGGQYF. DNA for the CDR3: TGTGCCAGCAGTGTAGGGTTGGGTGGGCAGTATTTT. This chain joins TRBV27 and TRBJ2-3; no reliable D call. The germline V gene encodes CDR1 MNHEY and CDR2 SMNVEV (reference sequence). The CDR3 is made up of 12 amino acids. V was trimmed by 5 bases and J by 11 bases, leaving 14 bases between them.